This T cell receptor beta chain was found in a study of CD8 T cells in Susac syndrome (dated by TCRdb to about 2019). For the wider study: Repertoire sequencing was used to test whether CD8+ T cell activation and differentiation in Susac syndrome was antigen driven. Clonality of the CD8+ T cell repertoire was compared between eleven to twelve healthy donors, roughly 14 Susac syndrome patients and roughly 16 multiple sclerosis patients.

V gives up 11 bases and J gives up 4 bases, and the segment between their germline ends measures 11 bases. The germline V gene yields SNHLY for CDR1 and FYNNEI for CDR2. Its CDR3 holds 11 amino acids, cysteine through phenylalanine. The CDR3 DNA has 33 bases and is translated from base 1. RNA was extracted using the RNeasy kit, and about 0.45 to 1 ug of the RNA was reverse transcribed with random hexamers. The immunoSEQ multiplex PCR assay, covering 54 Vbeta and 13 Jbeta segments, was used to amplify TCR beta CDR3 regions. To correct PCR amplification bias, a synthetic template baseline was used for both primer optimization and computational correction. The study's own analysis went as follows. Reads were annotated to V, D and J genes per IMGT and analyzed with immunoSEQ Analyzer, keeping only productive sequences. Clonality was calculated as one minus the Shannon entropy normalized by log2 of the number of productive unique sequences. For each patient and control, public and private clones were evaluated within the 100 most prevalent clones. A clone was defined as Susac-specific if it was absent from the healthy and MS cohorts, from 1052 published viral clones and from other ImmuneACCESS disease sequences. TCRdb reprocessing: public reads trimmed at Q25 with fastp, clones called with MiXCR, in-frame beta chains kept. Every entry covers one CDR3 protein and lists the most common genes and DNA from its rows. V and J calls and clone size were set by TCRdb, not the authors. The sample has around 280,000 distinct CDR3 sequences on record, about 88% of them singletons. Together, the top ten hold about 0.11% of the sample.

As for this clonotype: Its antigen target is currently unknown. One base away there is no much larger clone; base qualities are not given.

Paper-wide results and their limitations: The number of individuals in the TCR sequencing and HLA analysis was recognized as being relatively small.

High-throughput TCR beta sequencing profiled peripheral blood CD8+ and CD4+ T cells from healthy donors, Susac syndrome patients and multiple sclerosis patients. The multiple sclerosis controls were treatment-naive patients whose relapsing-remitting disease, either stable or active, fulfilled the revised McDonald criteria. Bulk CD8+ and CD4+ T cells were purified by magnetic negative isolation, while CD8+ TEMRA cells were enriched using FACS. Blood was collected in EDTA tubes and processed within 24 hours, with PBMCs isolated through density gradient centrifugation. PBMCs intended for TCR sequencing were cryopreserved in liquid nitrogen and were subsequently thawed in a 37 degrees C water bath. Purity of sorted or isolated CD4+, CD8+ and CD8+ TEMRA cells was at least 90%.

This receptor was identified in a human donor with multiple sclerosis. Sequencing input: CD8+ T cells from PBMCs. The chain joins TRBV2 to TRBJ1-2, with the D gene too uncertain to name. The CDR3 amino acid sequence is: CARGGSYGYTF. The nucleotide sequence reads TGTGCCCGGGGAGGGAGCTATGGCTACACCTTC. Here the CDR3 is joined to the reference TRBV2 and TRBJ1-2 genes, and the full variable domain is: EPEVTQTPSHQVTQMGQEVILRCVPISNHLYFYWYRQILGQKVEFLVSFYNNEISEKSEIFDDQFSVERPDGSNFTLKIRSTKLEDSAMYFCARGGSYGYTFGSGTRLTVV.